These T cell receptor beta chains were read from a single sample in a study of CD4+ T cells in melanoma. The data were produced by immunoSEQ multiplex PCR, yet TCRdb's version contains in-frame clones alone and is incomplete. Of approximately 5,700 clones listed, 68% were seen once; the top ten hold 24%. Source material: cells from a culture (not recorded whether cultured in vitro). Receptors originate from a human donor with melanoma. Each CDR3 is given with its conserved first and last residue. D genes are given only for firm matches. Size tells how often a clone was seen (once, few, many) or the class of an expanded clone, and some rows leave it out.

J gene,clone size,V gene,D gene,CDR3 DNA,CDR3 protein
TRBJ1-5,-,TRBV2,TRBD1,TGTGCCAGCCGGGGGACAGGGAGCAATCAGCCCCAGCATTTT,CASRGTGSNQPQHF
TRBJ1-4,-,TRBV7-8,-,TGTGCCAGCAGCTCAAGACGAGCAACTAATGAAAAACTGTTTTTT,CASSSRRATNEKLFF
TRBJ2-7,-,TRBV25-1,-,TGTGCCAGCAGTGAAGAGGGTTCCGGAGCTTACGAGCAGTACTTC,CASSEEGSGAYEQYF
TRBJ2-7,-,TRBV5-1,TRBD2,TGCGCCAGCAGCTTGGAACTAGCGGGGGGGGACGAGCAGTACTTC,CASSLELAGGDEQYF
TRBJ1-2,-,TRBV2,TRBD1,TGTGCCAGCAGTGATTTGACAGGGTTCTATGGCTACACCTTC,CASSDLTGFYGYTF
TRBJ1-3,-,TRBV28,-,TGTGCCAGCCTGCAAAACAGGGCTTTCTCTGGAAACACCATATATTTT,CASLQNRAFSGNTIYF
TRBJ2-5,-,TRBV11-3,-,TGTGCCAGCAGCTTAGGTATCCAGGCCCAAGAGACCCAGTACTTC,CASSLGIQAQETQYF
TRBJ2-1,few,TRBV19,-,TGTGCCACCGAACCGGGAACGAGCTCCTACAATGAGCAGTTCTTC,CATEPGTSSYNEQFF
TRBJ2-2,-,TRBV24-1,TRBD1,TGTGCCACCAGTGCACAACATCCTGGACAGGGCACCGGGGAGCTGTTTTTT,CATSAQHPGQGTGELFF
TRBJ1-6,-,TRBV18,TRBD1,TGTGCCAGCTCACCTCGGGACAGAACAGTTAATTCACCCCTCCACTTT,CASSPRDRTVNSPLHF
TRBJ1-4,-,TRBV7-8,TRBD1,TGTGCCACCAACAGGGGAGCAGGAGAAAAACTGTTTTTT,CATNRGAGEKLFF